The rows below give T cell receptor beta chains drawn from one sample of a study of blood T cell repertoires in COVID-19. The repertoire was sequenced with immunoSEQ multiplex PCR; TCRdb's copy has only in-frame clones and lacks some. The repertoire holds 60,000 to 65,000 clones, with about two thirds as singletons. The specimen sequenced was peripheral blood. These receptors came from a woman aged 70 to 79 with COVID-19, enrolled during active disease. The CDR3 runs from the conserved cysteine through the conserved F or W. Fields, in order: J gene, D gene, V gene, clone size, CDR3 protein. The D gene is left open where the match is weak. Clone size is shown for a subset of rows, as once, few, many or a class of expanded clone.

j_gene: TRBJ2-1; d_gene: NA; v_gene: TRBV5-1; abundance: NA; CDR3aa: CASSLDRGGRSNEQFF
j_gene: TRBJ1-2; d_gene: TRBD1; v_gene: TRBV6-6; abundance: few; CDR3aa: CASSRLGTGGGGYTF
j_gene: TRBJ2-5; d_gene: NA; v_gene: TRBV6-4; abundance: NA; CDR3aa: CASSREQGETQYF
j_gene: TRBJ2-5; d_gene: TRBD1; v_gene: TRBV27; abundance: NA; CDR3aa: CASSLLRGDRAQETQYF
j_gene: TRBJ2-2; d_gene: TRBD1; v_gene: TRBV6-5; abundance: NA; CDR3aa: CASRDRGPKRELFF
j_gene: TRBJ2-1; d_gene: TRBD2; v_gene: TRBV15; abundance: NA; CDR3aa: CATSSSLTSEDEQFF
j_gene: TRBJ2-1; d_gene: TRBD2; v_gene: TRBV11-2; abundance: NA; CDR3aa: CASSLEFLAGGQDEQFF
j_gene: TRBJ2-3; d_gene: NA; v_gene: TRBV29-1; abundance: NA; CDR3aa: CSTGHHDTQYF
j_gene: TRBJ2-1; d_gene: TRBD2; v_gene: TRBV2; abundance: NA; CDR3aa: CANSGSRTAEQFF
j_gene: TRBJ2-2; d_gene: NA; v_gene: TRBV27; abundance: NA; CDR3aa: CASSVLESGELFF
j_gene: TRBJ1-6; d_gene: TRBD1; v_gene: TRBV11-2; abundance: NA; CDR3aa: CASSPPGDRNSPLHF
j_gene: TRBJ2-3; d_gene: TRBD2; v_gene: TRBV6-2/TRBV6-3; abundance: NA; CDR3aa: CASSTLAGALQQDTQYF
j_gene: TRBJ2-3; d_gene: TRBD1; v_gene: TRBV24-1; abundance: few; CDR3aa: CATSDTGGADTQYF
j_gene: TRBJ1-3; d_gene: NA; v_gene: TRBV29-1; abundance: NA; CDR3aa: CSVSADSGNTIYF
j_gene: TRBJ2-3; d_gene: TRBD2; v_gene: TRBV2; abundance: once; CDR3aa: CASSPPRLAGDSIPFRTDTQYF
j_gene: TRBJ1-1; d_gene: TRBD1; v_gene: TRBV3-1/TRBV3-2; abundance: NA; CDR3aa: CASSRQGSEAFF
j_gene: TRBJ2-1; d_gene: NA; v_gene: TRBV10-3; abundance: once; CDR3aa: CATGENWKDEQFF
j_gene: TRBJ1-1; d_gene: NA; v_gene: TRBV3-1/TRBV3-2; abundance: NA; CDR3aa: CASSRSGQGNTEAFF
j_gene: TRBJ2-7; d_gene: TRBD1; v_gene: TRBV7-9; abundance: NA; CDR3aa: CASSPGRGKTYEQYF
j_gene: TRBJ2-1; d_gene: NA; v_gene: TRBV6-6; abundance: NA; CDR3aa: CASSPSVKPYNEQFF
j_gene: TRBJ1-2; d_gene: TRBD1; v_gene: TRBV4-2; abundance: NA; CDR3aa: CASSPSDRGRSYGYTF
j_gene: TRBJ2-2; d_gene: TRBD2; v_gene: TRBV20-1; abundance: few; CDR3aa: CSASAAGAHTGELFF
j_gene: TRBJ2-1; d_gene: TRBD2; v_gene: TRBV5-6; abundance: NA; CDR3aa: CASSPPGLALHNEQFF
j_gene: TRBJ2-3; d_gene: NA; v_gene: TRBV5-6; abundance: NA; CDR3aa: CASSPTLSGLSTDTQYF
j_gene: TRBJ1-3; d_gene: NA; v_gene: TRBV6-2/TRBV6-3; abundance: NA; CDR3aa: CASSSGTPGNTIYF
j_gene: TRBJ2-1; d_gene: TRBD2; v_gene: TRBV7-9; abundance: NA; CDR3aa: CASSPAGEYNEQFF
j_gene: TRBJ1-1; d_gene: TRBD1; v_gene: TRBV27; abundance: NA; CDR3aa: CASSSGTANTEAFF
j_gene: TRBJ1-6; d_gene: NA; v_gene: TRBV2; abundance: NA; CDR3aa: CASSEAAGNSPLHF
j_gene: TRBJ1-1; d_gene: NA; v_gene: TRBV18; abundance: NA; CDR3aa: CASSPSWGGTEAFF
j_gene: TRBJ1-6; d_gene: NA; v_gene: TRBV5-4; abundance: NA; CDR3aa: CASTQGGPGNSPLHF
j_gene: TRBJ1-1; d_gene: TRBD1; v_gene: TRBV18; abundance: NA; CDR3aa: CASSPPGQGNTEAFF
j_gene: TRBJ1-6; d_gene: NA; v_gene: TRBV5-1; abundance: NA; CDR3aa: CASSLDGGYNSPLHF
j_gene: TRBJ2-1; d_gene: NA; v_gene: TRBV3-1/TRBV3-2; abundance: NA; CDR3aa: CASSQAPGSYNEQFF
j_gene: TRBJ1-5; d_gene: TRBD1; v_gene: TRBV10-3; abundance: NA; CDR3aa: CAISNGGNDRANQPQHF
j_gene: TRBJ2-3; d_gene: TRBD2; v_gene: TRBV7-2; abundance: NA; CDR3aa: CASSLWTSGGSTDTQYF
j_gene: TRBJ2-5; d_gene: NA; v_gene: TRBV9; abundance: NA; CDR3aa: CASSVAGEPKETQYF
j_gene: TRBJ2-1; d_gene: TRBD2; v_gene: TRBV5-6; abundance: once; CDR3aa: CASSPGLATYNEQFF
j_gene: TRBJ1-6; d_gene: NA; v_gene: TRBV10-3; abundance: NA; CDR3aa: CAISESPLRDNSPLHF
j_gene: TRBJ1-1; d_gene: NA; v_gene: TRBV7-2; abundance: NA; CDR3aa: CASSLTRYTEAFF
j_gene: TRBJ2-1; d_gene: TRBD2; v_gene: TRBV11-2; abundance: NA; CDR3aa: CASSLLGAGGGEQFF
j_gene: TRBJ1-2; d_gene: NA; v_gene: TRBV12-3/TRBV12-4; abundance: NA; CDR3aa: CASSPPDTHNTF
j_gene: TRBJ1-1; d_gene: NA; v_gene: TRBV12-5; abundance: NA; CDR3aa: CASGGPPIGAFF
j_gene: TRBJ2-2; d_gene: TRBD2; v_gene: TRBV2; abundance: NA; CDR3aa: CASSARGGGSTGELFF
j_gene: TRBJ2-2; d_gene: NA; v_gene: TRBV13; abundance: once; CDR3aa: CASSLRVSGELFF
j_gene: TRBJ2-1; d_gene: TRBD1; v_gene: TRBV11-3; abundance: once; CDR3aa: CASSSVSGTGENEQFF
j_gene: TRBJ2-1; d_gene: TRBD2; v_gene: TRBV14; abundance: NA; CDR3aa: CASSQFGGDGYNEQFF
j_gene: TRBJ2-3; d_gene: TRBD2; v_gene: TRBV24-1; abundance: NA; CDR3aa: CATRELAGGPPGTDTQYF
j_gene: TRBJ1-3; d_gene: NA; v_gene: TRBV10-2; abundance: NA; CDR3aa: CASRGRGTGNTIYF
j_gene: TRBJ2-2; d_gene: TRBD1; v_gene: TRBV19; abundance: NA; CDR3aa: CASSRDRAPNTGELFF
j_gene: TRBJ2-5; d_gene: NA; v_gene: TRBV29-1; abundance: NA; CDR3aa: CSVTGMGGETQYF
j_gene: TRBJ2-3; d_gene: NA; v_gene: TRBV2; abundance: few; CDR3aa: CASRRGRGGDTQYF
j_gene: TRBJ1-2; d_gene: NA; v_gene: TRBV2; abundance: NA; CDR3aa: CASIFSGRYTF
j_gene: TRBJ2-3; d_gene: TRBD1; v_gene: TRBV12-5; abundance: NA; CDR3aa: CASGAPGTGPTDTQYF
j_gene: TRBJ1-3; d_gene: NA; v_gene: TRBV5-1; abundance: few; CDR3aa: CASSMTDPSGNTIYF
j_gene: TRBJ1-2; d_gene: NA; v_gene: TRBV3-1/TRBV3-2; abundance: once; CDR3aa: CASSHGGGYTF
j_gene: TRBJ1-1; d_gene: NA; v_gene: TRBV11-1; abundance: once; CDR3aa: CASSLERVVQPEAFF
j_gene: TRBJ1-1; d_gene: TRBD1; v_gene: TRBV14; abundance: NA; CDR3aa: CASSLGPGQMNTEAFF
j_gene: TRBJ2-3; d_gene: NA; v_gene: TRBV11-2; abundance: NA; CDR3aa: CASSLPVPLFLQDKDTQYF
j_gene: TRBJ2-5; d_gene: TRBD2; v_gene: TRBV2; abundance: few; CDR3aa: CASSRGLGQETQYF